This T cell receptor (beta chain) derives from a study of cytomegalovirus exposure and HLA in healthy donors. Study in general: Around 180 million T cells yielded around 120 million unique TCR beta sequences in earlier analysis. The early release's HLA-typed donors yielded 70 million to 85 million unique TCRs. Study-wide points: Some V segments, TRBV6-2 and TRBV6-3 among them, were indistinguishable and were therefore excluded. Prior analysis indicated that the majority of TCR beta V segments exhibited productivity approximately 87% or approximately 30% of the time.

On this clone: The antigen is undetermined.

Germline lookup yields CDR1 SGHAT and CDR2 FQNNGV. The length of the CDR3 is 15 residues. Trimming shortened V by 5 bases and J by 0 bases, and 14 bases separated the two germline ends. PCR was performed using 60 Vbeta and 13 Jbeta primers. Here immunoSEQ multiplex PCR was the method, and the copy in TCRdb shows in-frame clones only, minus some. In the table there are about 140,000 clones, over 60% of which are singletons. The sequence was obtained from a male donor in good health and CMV-seropositive. The chain joins TRBV11-2 to TRBJ2-7; D may be TRBD2 (6 bases). The specimen was PBMCs. This CDR3 reads CASSGTGRSSYEQYF. The CDR3 nucleotides are TGTGCCAGCAGCGGGACTGGCAGGAGCTCCTACGAGCAGTACTTC.